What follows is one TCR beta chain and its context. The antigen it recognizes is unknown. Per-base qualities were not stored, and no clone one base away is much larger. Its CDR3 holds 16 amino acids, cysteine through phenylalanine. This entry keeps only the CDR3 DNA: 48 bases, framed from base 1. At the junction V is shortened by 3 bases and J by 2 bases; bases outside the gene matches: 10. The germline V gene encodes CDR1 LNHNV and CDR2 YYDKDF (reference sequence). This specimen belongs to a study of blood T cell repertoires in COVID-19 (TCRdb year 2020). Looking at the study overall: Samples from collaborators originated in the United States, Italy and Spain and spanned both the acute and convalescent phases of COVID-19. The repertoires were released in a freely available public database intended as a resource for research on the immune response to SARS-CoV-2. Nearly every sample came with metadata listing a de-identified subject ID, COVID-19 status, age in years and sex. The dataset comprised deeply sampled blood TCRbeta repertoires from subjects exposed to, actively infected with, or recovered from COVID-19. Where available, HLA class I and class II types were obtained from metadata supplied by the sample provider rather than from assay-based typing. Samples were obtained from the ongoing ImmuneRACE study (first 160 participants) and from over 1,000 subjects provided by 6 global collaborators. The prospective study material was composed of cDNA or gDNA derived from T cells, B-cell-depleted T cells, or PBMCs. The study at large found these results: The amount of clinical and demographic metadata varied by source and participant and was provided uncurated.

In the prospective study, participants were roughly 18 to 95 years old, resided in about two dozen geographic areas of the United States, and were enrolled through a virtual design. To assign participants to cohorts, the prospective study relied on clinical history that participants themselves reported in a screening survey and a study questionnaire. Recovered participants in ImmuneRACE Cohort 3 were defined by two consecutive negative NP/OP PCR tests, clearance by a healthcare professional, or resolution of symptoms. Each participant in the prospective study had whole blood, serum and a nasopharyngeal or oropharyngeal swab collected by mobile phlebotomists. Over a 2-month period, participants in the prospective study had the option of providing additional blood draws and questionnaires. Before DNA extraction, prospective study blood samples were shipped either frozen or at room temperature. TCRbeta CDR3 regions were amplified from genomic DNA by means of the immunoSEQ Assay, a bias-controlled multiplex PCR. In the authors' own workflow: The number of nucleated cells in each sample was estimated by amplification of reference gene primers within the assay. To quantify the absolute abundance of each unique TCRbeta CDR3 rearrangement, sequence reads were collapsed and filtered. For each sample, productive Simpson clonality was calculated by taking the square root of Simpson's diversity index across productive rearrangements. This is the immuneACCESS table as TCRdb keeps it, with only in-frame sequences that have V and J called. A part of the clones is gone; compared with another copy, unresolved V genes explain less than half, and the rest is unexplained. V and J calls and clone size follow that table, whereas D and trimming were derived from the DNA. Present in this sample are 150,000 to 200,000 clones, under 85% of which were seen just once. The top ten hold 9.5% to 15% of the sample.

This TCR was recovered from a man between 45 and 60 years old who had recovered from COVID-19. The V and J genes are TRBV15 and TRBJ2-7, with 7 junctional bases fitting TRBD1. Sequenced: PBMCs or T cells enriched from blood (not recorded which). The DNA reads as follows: TGTGCCACCAGCAGGTCCAGGGGGAACCCCACCTACGAGCAGTACTTC. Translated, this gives CATSRSRGNPTYEQYF. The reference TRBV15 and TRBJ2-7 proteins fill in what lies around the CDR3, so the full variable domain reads DAMVIQNPRYQVTQFGKPVTLSCSQTLNHNVMYWYQQKSSQAPKLLFHYYDKDFNNEADTPDNFQSRRPNTSFCFLDIRSPGLGDTAMYLCATSRSRGNPTYEQYFGPGTRLTVT.